The present T cell receptor beta chain was sequenced within a study of control samples from healthy donors and cancer patients. This CDR3 comprises 14 residues. V was pared by 4 bases and J by 4 bases, with 13 bases between. Germline CDR1 reads ENHRY; CDR2 reads SYGVKD. Repertoires were generated with immunoSEQ multiplex PCR, while TCRdb's copy carries only in-frame clones and drops some. The top ten hold under 15% of the sample, which has approximately 140,000 clones, roughly 92% seen once. The rearrangement uses TRBV10-3 and TRBJ2-5; weak D call: TRBD2 (6 bases). The origin of this receptor is a man between 40 and 49 years old in good health. Source material: blood. For the CDR3, the DNA is TGTGCCATCAGTGGAACGACCGGGGGAGAGACCCAGTACTTC. This codes for CAISGTTGGETQYF.